The 18 T cell receptor beta chains reported below all come from one sample, sequenced in a study of cytomegalovirus exposure and HLA in healthy donors. Primers included in the PCR were 60 Vbeta and 13 Jbeta primers. The assay was immunoSEQ multiplex PCR, and TCRdb's table has in-frame clones only and misses some. This table has 75,000 to 90,000 clones, approximately 80% appearing once. Sequences were obtained from PBMCs. The receptors were sampled from a man aged 50 to 59 in good health and CMV-seronegative.

V is TRBV6-5 and J is TRBJ1-5, with a tentative D call TRBD1 (5 bases). V was shortened by 2 bases and J by 7 bases, with 12 bases between the two germline ends. CDR1 and CDR2 from the germline V gene are MNHEY and SVGAGI. The CDR3 is 14 residues long. CDR3 DNA sequence: TGTGCCAGCAGTTACGGAGGGGTTGGACAGCCCCAGCATTTT. This encodes CASSYGGVGQPQHF.

The chain recombines TRBV2 with TRBJ2-7; 10 bases map to TRBD2. The CDR3 spans 15 residues. V was clipped by 3 bases and J by 2 bases; unmatched bases: 4. The germline CDR1 and CDR2 sequences are SNHLY and FYNNEI. In DNA, the CDR3 is TGTGCCAGCAGTGAGGGACTAGCGCTCGCCTACGAGCAGTACTTC. Encoded protein: CASSEGLALAYEQYF.

The chain couples TRBV28 to TRBJ2-7, with D possibly being TRBD2 (5 bases). The CDR3 sequence is 13 residues long. Trimming took off 7 bases at V and 7 bases at J, with 17 bases between the two ends. Germline V lookup: CDR1 MDHEN, CDR2 SYDVKM. Here the CDR3 DNA reads TGTGCCAGCATTGAGTATTCTACGGGGGAGCAGTACTTC. The encoded protein is CASIEYSTGEQYF.

This sequence joins TRBV5-6 and TRBJ2-5; D is perhaps TRBD2 (6 bases). CDR1 SGHDT and CDR2 YYEEEE come from the germline V gene. The V gene lost 5 bases and the J gene lost 5 bases, with 13 bases spanning the gap. This CDR3 spans 13 amino acids. The CDR3 DNA sequence: TGTGCCAGCAGTCTCGGGACTCTCGAGACCCAGTACTTC. It translates to CASSLGTLETQYF.

The chain joins TRBV5-1 to TRBJ2-4; the match to TRBD2 covers 11 bases. Germline trimming cut 1 base from V and 1 base from J; bases unmatched to any gene: 1. CDR1 and CDR2 from the germline V gene are SGHRS and YFSETQ. The length of the CDR3 is 16 residues. DNA for the CDR3: TGCGCCAGCAGCTTGCCTAGCGGGGGGGCCAAAAACATTCAGTACTTC. It is translated as CASSLPSGGAKNIQYF.

This rearrangement joins TRBV7-9 to TRBJ1-6, with D perhaps matching TRBD1 (5 bases). Looked up from germline, CDR1 is SEHNR and CDR2 is FQNEAQ (reference sequence). The ends were cut back, 5 bases at V and 7 bases at J, with 18 bases in the middle. The CDR3 has 16 residues. In nucleotides, the CDR3 is TGTGCCAGCAGCGAAAAATCAGGGATTGGGAATTCACCCCTCCACTTT. This translates into CASSEKSGIGNSPLHF.

The J gene is TRBJ2-1, the V gene TRBV29-1; 7 nucleotides align to TRBD1. Germline V CDR1 and CDR2: SQVTM, ANQGSEA. The CDR3 contains 12 residues. V was pared by 7 bases and J by 8 bases, with 8 bases of the junction left unmatched. CDR3 nucleotide sequence: TGCAGCGAAAGACAGGGTTTCGATGAGCAGTTCTTC. This translates into CSERQGFDEQFF.

The chain couples TRBV2 to TRBJ2-6; no clear D gene. Germline CDR1 SNHLY, CDR2 FYNNEI. There are 14 residues in the CDR3. V gave up 7 bases and J gave up 2 bases, with 9 bases separating them. CDR3 sequence: CASTGEAGANVLTF. The DNA of the CDR3 is TGTGCCAGCACAGGTGAAGCTGGGGCCAACGTCCTGACTTTC.

This clone showed up just once. In nucleotides, the CDR3 is TGTGCCAGCAGTCGAGCTCCGGGACAGGGCGGTACTGAAGCTTTCTTT. Residues: CASSRAPGQGGTEAFF. This sequence joins TRBV28 and TRBJ1-1, with 9 nucleotides matching TRBD1. The CDR3 totals 16 residues. Germline V gene data show CDR1 as MDHEN and CDR2 as SYDVKM. The V gene end was trimmed by 5 bases and the J gene end by 5 bases; junction bases not matched to a gene: 12.

This clone was seen only once. This chain links TRBV7-9 with TRBJ2-1; D is possibly TRBD2 (5 bases). CDR1 and CDR2 from the germline V gene are SEHNR and FQNEAQ (reference sequence). V was trimmed by 5 bases and J by 6 bases, leaving 17 bases between them. There are 15 residues in the CDR3. The CDR3 loop reads CASSPRADGPNEQFF. CDR3 DNA sequence: TGTGCCAGCAGCCCACGAGCGGACGGACCCAATGAGCAGTTCTTC.

This chain joins TRBV30 and TRBJ2-7, with D perhaps matching TRBD1 (6 bases). The CDR3 extends over 12 amino acids. The V and J ends lost 3 bases and 4 bases respectively, with 10 bases between them. Per germline, CDR1 GTSNPN and CDR2 SVGIG (reference sequence). CDR3 protein: CAWSRGRYEQYF. The CDR3 region has the DNA TGTGCCTGGAGCAGGGGACGTTACGAGCAGTACTTC. The whole variable domain, filled in from reference TRBV30 and TRBJ2-7, reads SQTIHQWPATLVQPVGSPLSLECTVEGTSNPNLYWYRQAAGRGLQLLFYSVGIGQISSEVPQNLSASRPQDRQFILSSKKLLLSDSGFYLCAWSRGRYEQYFGPGTRLTVT.

This clone was picked up one time. The rearrangement uses TRBV4-3 and TRBJ1-6; TRBD1 matches 8 bases. The CDR3 is 20 residues long. The germline V gene encodes CDR1 LGHNA and CDR2 YSLEER. Trimming at V came to 5 bases and at J to 6 bases, leaving 21 bases not matched to a gene. CDR3 sequence reads: CASSRELPRQGTWSNSPLHF. CDR3 sequence (DNA): TGCGCCAGCAGCAGAGAGCTCCCGAGACAGGGGACCTGGTCTAATTCACCCCTCCACTTT.

The V call is TRBV5-6, the J call TRBJ1-3, with D uncertain. This CDR3 contains 16 residues. CDR1 and CDR2 (germline): SGHDT, YYEEEE. Deletions cut 0 bases from V and 0 bases from J, with 10 bases between. This CDR3 is CASSLAFEHSGNTIYF. The DNA of the CDR3 is TGTGCCAGCAGCTTGGCATTCGAACACTCTGGAAACACCATATATTTT.

The chain's CDR3 is CASSLGRVRPGELFF. The CDR3 bases are TGTGCCAGCAGTTTAGGCAGGGTACGACCCGGGGAGCTGTTTTTT. The chain employs TRBV28 and TRBJ2-2, with D possibly being TRBD1 (5 bases). The CDR3 has 15 residues. V gave up 2 bases and J gave up 6 bases, with 13 bases separating them. Germline assignment: CDR1 MDHEN and CDR2 SYDVKM.

J is TRBJ2-2 and V is TRBV5-1; D perhaps matches TRBD1 (5 bases). Germline-derived CDR1 and CDR2 are SGHRS and YFSETQ. V lost 4 bases and J 5 bases, leaving 18 bases between the germline ends. The CDR3 has 16 residues. CDR3 region: CASSVAGAGRTGELFF. Written as DNA, the CDR3 is TGCGCCAGCAGCGTAGCTGGGGCCGGACGGACCGGGGAGCTGTTTTTT. The whole variable domain, filled in from reference TRBV5-1 and TRBJ2-2, reads KAGVTQTPRYLIKTRGQQVTLSCSPISGHRSVSWYQQTPGQGLQFLFEYFSETQRNKGNFPGRFSGRQFSNSRSEMNVSTLELGDSALYLCASSVAGAGRTGELFFGEGSRLTVL.

This clone has a single count. The chain couples TRBV7-2 to TRBJ2-7, with 7 nucleotides matching TRBD2. The V gene end was trimmed by 5 bases and the J gene end by 2 bases; junction bases not matched to a gene: 6. The CDR3 has 14 amino acids. Germline CDR1 reads SGHTA; CDR2 reads FQGNSA. CDR3: CASSPGLVTYEQYF. The DNA of the CDR3 is TGTGCCAGCAGCCCCGGACTAGTAACCTACGAGCAGTACTTC.

The chain couples TRBV5-6 to TRBJ1-6; D remains unclear. Trimming cost V 2 bases and J 7 bases, with 7 bases left between them. Germline lookup yields CDR1 SGHDT and CDR2 YYEEEE. CDR3 size: 13 residues. The CDR3 DNA sequence: TGTGCCAGCAGCTTTGCGGGGAATTCACCCCTCCACTTT. This translates into CASSFAGNSPLHF.

CDR3 nucleotides: TGTGCCAGCAGCGCCGGACAGGGCCGCTACACTGAAGCTTTCTTT. It codes for CASSAGQGRYTEAFF. The chain carries TRBV5-4 and TRBJ1-1; TRBD1 aligns across 8 bases. Germline V gene lookup returns CDR1 SGHNT and CDR2 YYREEE (reference sequence). The CDR3 sequence is 15 residues long. J gave up 3 bases and V 4 bases, and 8 bases lay outside the gene matches.